These 27 T cell receptor beta chains were sequenced from one sample in a study of vaccination effects on CD4 cells after COVID-19. Using viral peptide pools, the ViraFEST assay grew out antigen-specific CD4+ T cells prior to sequencing. The authors isolated CD4+ T cells after around 9 days of culture. Participants were vaccinated with two doses of either the BNT162b2 or mRNA-1273 vaccine. These TCRs are of unknown antigen specificity. Sequenced by immunoSEQ multiplex PCR; TCRdb stores in-frame clones only, minus some. The table shows more than 65,000 clones, with 80% to 85% occurring only once. Sequencing used CD4+ T cells from PBMCs cultured with HCoV-229E spike peptides, obtained after COVID-19 vaccination. These receptors all come from a human donor who received a COVID-19 vaccine.

This clone was observed once. V and J are TRBV5-5 and TRBJ1-6; D is unresolved. From germline, CDR1 is SGHKS and CDR2 YYEKEE (reference sequence). The V end was cut by 2 bases, the J end by 8 bases, with 5 bases between. This CDR3 is built from 12 residues. In DNA, the CDR3 is TGTGCCAGCAGCTTTATGGATTCACCCCTCCACTTT. Translation gives CASSFMDSPLHF.

The chain employs TRBV19 and TRBJ1-1; perhaps TRBD1 as D (5 bases). The V gene's germline CDR1 is LNHDA and CDR2 SQIVND (reference sequence). CDR3 size: 15 residues. V shed 7 bases and J shed 1 base, with 16 bases lying between them. The CDR3 region has the DNA TGTGCCAGTATAGCAGGGCCCATTCCGAACACTGAAGCTTTCTTT. Translating gives CASIAGPIPNTEAFF.

This rearrangement joins TRBV5-1 to TRBJ1-1; the D gene is possibly TRBD1 (5 bases). This CDR3 comprises 16 residues. The germline V and J ends were trimmed by 1 base and 4 bases, with 17 bases remaining between them. The germline gives CDR1 SGHRS, CDR2 YFSETQ. As DNA, the CDR3 is TGCGCCAGCAGCTTGAAAGGAACAGGCGGGAGCACTGAAGCTTTCTTT. Its translation: CASSLKGTGGSTEAFF.

This chain connects TRBV24-1 to TRBJ2-2; TRBD2 agrees at 9 bases. Trimming at V came to 3 bases and at J to 1 base, leaving 11 bases not matched to a gene. CDR3 size: 19 residues. The germline CDR1 and CDR2 sequences are KGHDR and SFDVKD. Written as DNA, the CDR3 is TGTGCCACCAGTGATCCCCCGGGACTAGCATCGGGGAACACCGGGGAGCTGTTTTTT. It encodes CATSDPPGLASGNTGELFF.

The chain combines TRBV9 with TRBJ1-2; D ambiguous. The germline V gene encodes CDR1 SGDLS and CDR2 YYNGEE. Trimming stripped 0 bases from V and 1 base from J, with 10 bases between. CDR3 length equals 15 residues. The CDR3 loop is CASSVVGGNNYGYTF. CDR3 in DNA: TGTGCCAGCAGCGTAGTTGGAGGGAATAACTATGGCTACACCTTC.

The rearrangement links TRBV9 to TRBJ2-5; 7 bases align to TRBD2. V lost 4 bases to trimming and J lost 2 bases; unmatched junction nucleotides: 11. This CDR3 has 16 amino acids. CDR1 and CDR2 (germline): SGDLS, YYNGEE. The CDR3, as DNA: TGTGCCAGCAGCCCCCGCGGGGCGGGGGTGCAAGAGACCCAGTACTTC. Protein: CASSPRGAGVQETQYF.

This sequence joins TRBV28 and TRBJ2-4; 11 bases line up with TRBD2. The CDR3 consists of 16 residues. Per germline, CDR1 MDHEN and CDR2 SYDVKM. Trimming at V came to 1 base and at J to 3 bases, leaving 2 bases not matched to a gene. This CDR3 reads CASSLSLAGGKNIQYF. CDR3 sequence (DNA): TGTGCCAGCAGTTTATCCCTAGCGGGGGGCAAAAACATTCAGTACTTC. Combining the CDR3 with reference TRBV28 and TRBJ2-4 gives the whole variable domain DVKVTQSSRYLVKRTGEKVFLECVQDMDHENMFWYRQDPGLGLRLIYFSYDVKMKEKGDIPEGYSVSREKKERFSLILESASTNQTSMYLCASSLSLAGGKNIQYFGAGTRLSVL.

V and J are TRBV6-5 and TRBJ2-4; the D gene is possibly TRBD1 (6 bases). The V gene's germline CDR1 is MNHEY and CDR2 SVGAGI. The CDR3 is 15 residues long. V was cut by 6 bases and J by 0 bases, with 12 bases left in between. This CDR3 reads CASRPGQLAKNIQYF. As DNA, the CDR3 is TGTGCCAGCAGGCCGGGACAATTAGCCAAAAACATTCAGTACTTC.

The chain has TRBV5-1 and TRBJ2-1; 7 bases map to TRBD1. The CDR3 is 14 residues long. Unmatched junction bases numbered 5, after V lost 4 bases and J lost 4 bases. Germline lookup yields CDR1 SGHRS and CDR2 YFSETQ. The CDR3 reads CASSRGQTYNEQFF. The DNA of the CDR3 is TGCGCCAGCAGCCGGGGACAGACTTACAATGAGCAGTTCTTC.

The J gene is TRBJ2-5, the V gene TRBV5-1, with 9 positions matching TRBD2. The J segment lost 7 bases and the V segment lost 3 bases, leaving 10 bases of the junction unmatched. The CDR3 loop spans 15 amino acids. Germline lookup yields CDR1 SGHRS and CDR2 YFSETQ. This CDR3 is CASSSLAGSRGTQYF. DNA of the CDR3: TGCGCCAGCAGCTCCCTAGCGGGGAGTAGAGGGACCCAGTACTTC.

In nucleotides, the CDR3 is TGTGCCAGCAGCCGAACAGGGCCGGGACAGGGGGCAAGTAATTCACCCCTCCACTTT. Translated, it gives CASSRTGPGQGASNSPLHF. The chain employs TRBV7-3 and TRBJ1-6; 12 nucleotides match TRBD1. The V gene end was trimmed by 5 bases and the J gene end by 6 bases; junction bases not matched to a gene: 14. Per the germline V gene, CDR1 is SGHTA and CDR2 is FQGTGA. This CDR3 is built from 19 residues. Full variable domain (remainder filled in from reference TRBV7-3 and TRBJ1-6): GAGVSQTPSNKVTEKGKYVELRCDPISGHTALYWYRQSLGQGPEFLIYFQGTGAADDSGLPNDRFFAVRPEGSVSTLKIQRTERGDSAVYLCASSRTGPGQGASNSPLHFGNGTRLTVT.

The chain combines TRBV19 with TRBJ1-1; D unresolved. The CDR3 is made up of 13 amino acids. Trimming shortened V by 3 bases and J by 4 bases, and 9 bases separated the two germline ends. In germline, CDR1 is LNHDA, CDR2 SQIVND (reference sequence). The CDR3 spells CASSIRVGTEAFF. For the CDR3, the DNA is TGTGCCAGTAGTATCCGGGTTGGCACTGAAGCTTTCTTT.

This chain joins TRBV2 and TRBJ2-2, with a possible D match to TRBD1 (6 bases). In germline, CDR1 is SNHLY, CDR2 FYNNEI. V lost 6 bases and J 1 base, leaving 12 bases between the germline ends. The CDR3 is made up of 15 amino acids. This CDR3 is CASRLDRLNTGELFF. CDR3 bases: TGTGCCAGCAGATTAGACAGGCTGAACACCGGGGAGCTGTTTTTT.

This chain uses TRBV5-1 with TRBJ1-1, with D uncertain. With 2 bases removed from V and 1 base from J, the gap between germline ends came to 21 bases. This CDR3 comprises 18 residues. The germline V gene encodes CDR1 SGHRS and CDR2 YFSETQ. The CDR3 nucleotides are TGCGCCAGCAGCTTTAGTATCTCAGGCCAAACTCGGAACACTGAAGCTTTCTTT. Its protein product is CASSFSISGQTRNTEAFF.

The gene calls are TRBV30 and TRBJ2-5; 7 bases match TRBD1. The CDR3 extends over 15 amino acids. V shed 7 bases and J 0 bases; nucleotides not matched to a gene: 11. Germline CDR1 is GTSNPN and CDR2 is SVGIG (reference sequence). The CDR3 region has the DNA TGTGCCTCCAGGCCGGGACAGACTAACCAAGAGACCCAGTACTTC. As protein: CASRPGQTNQETQYF.

The rearrangement uses TRBV7-2 and TRBJ1-2, with a tentative D call TRBD1 (6 bases). The V and J ends lost 6 bases and 7 bases respectively, with 15 bases between them. The germline gives CDR1 SGHTA, CDR2 FQGNSA. This CDR3 contains 13 residues. The CDR3, as DNA: TGTGCCAGCAGTCTACAGGGAACTCGTGGCTACACCTTC. It codes for CASSLQGTRGYTF.

The chain links TRBV15 to TRBJ2-7; D might be TRBD2 (7 bases). With 1 base removed from V and 2 bases from J, the gap between germline ends came to 9 bases. The CDR3 has 14 amino acids. CDR1 is LNHNV, CDR2 YYDKDF, per germline (reference sequence). CDR3 protein: CATSRGGGTYEQYV. CDR3 nucleotide sequence: TGTGCCACCAGCAGAGGCGGGGGCACCTACGAGCAGTACGTC.

This sequence joins TRBV5-1 and TRBJ1-1; 9 bases match TRBD1. CDR1 is SGHRS, CDR2 YFSETQ, per germline. J was trimmed by 1 base and V by 4 bases; bases with no gene match: 2. This CDR3 has 14 amino acids. In nucleotides, the CDR3 is TGCGCCAGCAGCGGGGGACAGGGGAACACTGAAGCTTTCTTT. Translating gives CASSGGQGNTEAFF.

The chain combines TRBV21-1 with TRBJ2-1; the table's D gene call, TRBD2, was not cross checked with the DNA. TRBV21-1 is annotated as a pseudogene. The CDR3 covers 20 residues. CDR3 sequence reads: CASSKGSAGTSGSSYNEQFF. CDR3 in DNA: TGTGCCAGCAGCAAAGGTTCCGCCGGGACTAGCGGCAGCTCCTACAATGAGCAGTTCTTC.

The chain recombines TRBV11-2 with TRBJ2-5, with TRBD1 as a possible D gene (5 bases). CDR3 length: 14 amino acids. Germline lookup yields CDR1 SGHAT and CDR2 FQNNGV. V shed 8 bases and J shed 3 bases, with 16 bases lying between them. Here the CDR3 reads CASLPVEGEETQYF. The CDR3 nucleotides read TGTGCCAGCTTACCCGTCGAAGGGGAAGAGACCCAGTACTTC.

This clone was recorded a few times. CDR3 DNA sequence: TGTGCCAGCAGTTTATATTCAGGGGTCAATCAGCCCCAGCATTTT. This sequence encodes CASSLYSGVNQPQHF. This rearrangement joins TRBV28 to TRBJ1-5, with D perhaps TRBD1 (6 bases). Trimming pared 1 base from V and 3 bases from J, leaving 10 bases between. Germline CDR1 and CDR2: MDHEN and SYDVKM. The CDR3 is made up of 15 amino acids.

The chain combines TRBV9 with TRBJ1-5; D is perhaps TRBD1 (6 bases). Germline V gene lookup returns CDR1 SGDLS and CDR2 YYNGEE. Trimming removed 2 bases from V and 0 bases from J, with 9 bases in between. This CDR3 spans 15 amino acids. CDR3 region: CASSVTGSSNQPQHF. CDR3 DNA: TGTGCCAGCAGCGTGACAGGATCTAGCAATCAGCCCCAGCATTTT.

This sequence joins TRBV21-1 and TRBJ2-7; whether TRBD1, the table's D call, matches the DNA was not checked. TRBV21-1 is classified as a pseudogene. The CDR3 totals 16 residues. The CDR3 region has the DNA TGTGCCAGCAGCCGCCGTAACACGTACTGGGCTGGGGAGCAGTACGTC. Translation: CASSRRNTYWAGEQYV.

This clone was detected only a few times. Other DNA sequences of this sample code for an identical CDR3. J is TRBJ1-1 and V is TRBV5-1; the D is unclear. CDR1 and CDR2 from the germline V gene are SGHRS and YFSETQ. The V end was cut by 0 bases, the J end by 1 base, with 7 bases between. The CDR3 totals 14 residues. CDR3 residues: CASSLDRGNTEAFF. The DNA of the CDR3 is TGCGCCAGCAGCTTGGATCGGGGGAACACTGAAGCTTTCTTT.

V and J are TRBV11-2 and TRBJ2-1, with a possible D match to TRBD2 (5 bases). Between the trimmed V and J ends, which lost 3 bases and 5 bases, there was a span of 14 bases. The CDR3 is 15 residues long. Looked up from germline, CDR1 is SGHAT and CDR2 is FQNNGV. The CDR3 spells CASSFTRTGNNEQFF. CDR3 DNA sequence: TGTGCCAGCAGCTTCACCCGGACTGGAAACAATGAGCAGTTCTTC.

The V and J genes are TRBV5-1 and TRBJ1-1; D is possibly TRBD1 (6 bases). CDR3 length equals 14 residues. Trimming pared 5 bases from V and 4 bases from J, leaving 15 bases between. Germline lookup yields CDR1 SGHRS and CDR2 YFSETQ. CDR3 bases: TGCGCCAGCAGACAAACAGGGCTGAGCACTGAAGCTTTCTTT. Translation gives CASRQTGLSTEAFF.

This sequence joins TRBV4-3 and TRBJ1-1, with a tentative D call TRBD1 (6 bases). V shed 4 bases and J shed 10 bases, with 22 bases lying between them. CDR3 length: 15 residues. CDR1 is LGHNA and CDR2 is YSLEER in the germline V gene. DNA of the CDR3: TGCGCCAGCAGCCGAACCGCGGGAGGGGGAGGGGGAGCTTTCTTT. Translated, it gives CASSRTAGGGGGAFF.